This entry lists 18 T cell receptor beta chains sequenced from one sample in a study of Ad26.COV2.S vaccination and SARS-CoV-2 variants. Only in-frame clones appear in the TCRdb table, and some are missing; sequencing was by immunoSEQ multiplex PCR. This sample yields 320,000 or so clones, of which about nine tenths are seen a single time; around 5% belongs to the top ten. Treatment given: 19 received Ad26.COV2.S at low or high dose, single or two shots; a few received placebo; per-sample allocation not given. Vaccine and placebo recipients were sampled on day 63 after the first injection. Source: peripheral blood, taken in a trial of Ad26.COV2.S vaccine versus placebo. The receptors shown here come from a person between 18 and 59 years old who received the Ad26.COV2.S COVID-19 vaccine or a placebo.

The J gene is TRBJ1-2, the V gene TRBV6-5; TRBD1 matches at 7 bases. This CDR3 has 15 amino acids. Trimming removed 5 bases from V and 4 bases from J; junction bases left unmatched: 10. Germline V gene lookup returns CDR1 MNHEY and CDR2 SVGAGI. The chain's CDR3 is CASSRQGTTGYGYTF. CDR3 DNA sequence: TGTGCCAGCAGTCGACAGGGAACCACCGGCTATGGCTACACCTTC.

The gene calls are TRBV6-6 and TRBJ1-5; D is unresolved. Trimming left V 2 bases short and J 0 bases short, with 11 bases between. The germline CDR1 and CDR2 sequences are MNHNY and SVGAGI (reference sequence). The CDR3 spans 16 residues. The CDR3 coding sequence is TGTGCCAGCAGTTACGAGGGCCCATATAGCAATCAGCCCCAGCATTTT. It codes for CASSYEGPYSNQPQHF.

The V and J genes are TRBV9 and TRBJ1-1; possibly TRBD1 for D (5 bases). V was pared by 0 bases and J by 0 bases, with 6 bases between. Germline CDR1 and CDR2: SGDLS and YYNGEE. The CDR3 length is 14 residues. This CDR3 is CASSVGQLNTEAFF. The DNA for the CDR3 is TGTGCCAGCAGCGTAGGACAGTTGAACACTGAAGCTTTCTTT.

V gene TRBV5-6 combines with J gene TRBJ2-7; TRBD1 is a possible D gene (6 bases). This CDR3 region has 13 residues. With 3 bases removed from V and 5 bases from J, the gap between germline ends came to 12 bases. CDR1 is SGHDT, CDR2 YYEEEE, per germline. The CDR3 DNA is TGTGCCAGCAGCTACGCCAGGGGCGACGAGCAGTACGTC. Protein: CASSYARGDEQYV.

The V gene is TRBV3-1 (or the pseudogene TRBV3-2), the J gene TRBJ2-3; D is ambiguous. V lost 1 base and J lost 4, with 6 bases in between. Looked up from germline, CDR1 is LGHDT and CDR2 is YNNKEL (reference sequence). CDR3 length: 13 residues. CDR3: CASSQARPDTQYF. The CDR3 coding sequence is TGTGCCAGCAGCCAAGCTCGTCCAGATACGCAGTATTTT.

The rearrangement links TRBV4-1 to TRBJ1-5, with TRBD1 matching 8 bases. The CDR3 has 19 residues. Germline V lookup: CDR1 MGHRA, CDR2 YSYEKL. V lost 3 bases and J lost 5; bases outside the gene matches: 18. CDR3 protein: CASSQVPGGIGTSDQPQHF. The CDR3 nucleotides read TGCGCCAGCAGCCAGGTTCCAGGGGGCATAGGAACTTCGGATCAGCCCCAGCATTTT.

The chain employs TRBV4-3 and TRBJ2-1; no firm D call. Germline V gene lookup returns CDR1 LGHNA and CDR2 YSLEER. The V and J ends lost 1 base and 6 bases respectively, with 19 bases between them. The CDR3 runs to 17 residues. CDR3 DNA: TGCGCCAGCAGCCAAGCCCTCTCCCGGACCCTACTCAATGAGCAGTTCTTC. It yields the protein CASSQALSRTLLNEQFF.

The chain carries TRBV5-1 and TRBJ2-3; 9 bases align to TRBD2. With V trimmed by 4 bases and J by 8 bases, 8 bases remained unmatched. CDR3 length: 14 amino acids. The germline gives CDR1 SGHRS, CDR2 YFSETQ. CDR3 residues: CASSPGQAGGTQYF. CDR3 in DNA: TGCGCCAGCAGCCCAGGGCAAGCGGGGGGTACGCAGTATTTT.

The V call is TRBV5-5, the J call TRBJ1-2; maybe TRBD1 (6 bases). The CDR3 extends over 15 amino acids. Per the germline V gene, CDR1 is SGHKS and CDR2 is YYEKEE (reference sequence). V dropped 6 bases and J dropped 4 bases, with 19 bases sitting between them. This chain's CDR3 is CASNPLRDTFYGYTF. The CDR3 nucleotides read TGTGCCAGCAACCCCCTTAGGGACACCTTCTATGGCTACACCTTC.

The gene calls are TRBV2 and TRBJ2-4; D unclear. V was cut by 6 bases and J by 0 bases, with 12 bases left in between. Germline CDR1 is SNHLY and CDR2 is FYNNEI. The CDR3 extends over 15 amino acids. The CDR3 loop is CASSSRVLAKNIQYF. CDR3 coding DNA: TGTGCCAGCAGCTCCCGGGTTCTAGCCAAAAACATTCAGTACTTC.

V gene TRBV7-8 combines with J gene TRBJ2-5; D gene uncertain. The CDR3 covers 11 residues. The V end lost 1 base, the J end lost 5 bases, and 2 bases lay between the germline ends. Per germline, CDR1 SGHVS and CDR2 FQNEAQ. In DNA form, the CDR3 reads TGTGCCAGCAGCTTAGTGGAGACCCAGTACTTC. The encoded protein is CASSLVETQYF.

CDR3 bases: TGTGCCAGCAGTGAGTTTCAATACGGGGGAGTTAACTATGGCTACACCTTC. This sequence encodes CASSEFQYGGVNYGYTF. This chain connects TRBV6-1 to TRBJ1-2, with a weak D call TRBD1 (5 bases). V was clipped by 3 bases and J by 1 base, with 18 bases between them. Germline V gene lookup returns CDR1 MNHNS and CDR2 SASEGT. The length of the CDR3 is 17 residues.

The V gene is TRBV9, the J gene TRBJ2-1, with TRBD2 identical over 13 bases. Looked up from germline, CDR1 is SGDLS and CDR2 is YYNGEE. The ends lost 9 bases at V and 6 bases at J; junction bases unmatched: 15. The CDR3 has 17 amino acids. The CDR3 loop reads CATGTSGNLQKANEQFF. CDR3 DNA: TGTGCCACAGGGACTAGCGGGAACCTCCAGAAAGCCAATGAGCAGTTCTTC.

This chain links TRBV9 with TRBJ2-1; 7 bases line up with TRBD2. Germline V gene lookup returns CDR1 SGDLS and CDR2 YYNGEE. CDR3 length: 16 residues. J gave up 9 bases and V 0 bases, and 12 bases lay outside the gene matches. The CDR3 DNA sequence: TGTGCCAGCAGCGTAGGAGGCGGGAGAGACACACCTGAGCAGTTCTTC. Translated: CASSVGGGRDTPEQFF.

V is TRBV9 and J is TRBJ1-6; D ambiguous. Per germline, CDR1 SGDLS and CDR2 YYNGEE. The CDR3 totals 12 residues. V dropped 0 bases and J dropped 9 bases, with 4 bases sitting between them. CDR3 sequence (DNA): TGTGCCAGCAGCGTAGAGTCTTCACCCCTCCACTTT. As protein: CASSVESSPLHF.

The chain is built from TRBV7-9 and TRBJ1-6, with 7 bases matching TRBD1. The CDR3 has 16 amino acids. CDR1 and CDR2 from the germline V gene are SEHNR and FQNEAQ (reference sequence). J was trimmed by 6 bases and V by 3 bases; bases with no gene match: 8. The CDR3 DNA reads TGTGCCAGCAGCTTCGAGACAGGGAGTGGTAATTCACCCCTCCACTTT. As protein: CASSFETGSGNSPLHF.

The V gene is TRBV6-5, the J gene TRBJ1-4; possible D gene TRBD1, 6 bases. The CDR3 covers 14 residues. The germline CDR1 and CDR2 sequences are MNHEY and SVGAGI. Trimming pared 4 bases from V and 3 bases from J, leaving 9 bases between. CDR3 sequence: CASSLGGANEKLFF. DNA of the CDR3: TGTGCCAGCAGTTTAGGGGGGGCTAATGAAAAACTGTTTTTT.

J is TRBJ2-7 and V is TRBV29-1, with D possibly TRBD1 on 5 matching bases. CDR1 and CDR2 from the germline V gene are SQVTM and ANQGSEA. Trimming cost V 0 bases and J 3 bases, with 15 bases left between them. This CDR3 is built from 15 residues. CDR3 coding DNA: TGCAGCGTTGAAGACAGACGGGCAGGGATCTACGAGCAGTACTTC. This codes for CSVEDRRAGIYEQYF.